The present entry profiles one T cell receptor (beta chain) with its context. The junction shows a germline mismatch at one end, possibly a read error. This entry belongs to a study of a mutant IDH1 vaccine in newly diagnosed glioma. About the study: Treated patients showed a male proportion of around 60%, a female proportion of about 40%, and a mean age of roughly 40 years. Former treatment meant radiotherapy, temozolomide, or both; the majority had gotten both.

This CDR3 is built from 14 residues. Germline V gives CDR1 SSHAT, CDR2 FNYEAQ (reference sequence). Repertoires were generated with immunoSEQ multiplex PCR, while TCRdb's copy carries only in-frame clones and drops some. The data show roughly 99,000 clones, with approximately 90% seen just once and under 0.7% held by the top ten. The time point here: baseline, week 1 (first vaccination visit). As for treatment: pre-vaccination baseline after standard-of-care therapy. J is TRBJ2-2 and V is TRBV7-7; TRBD2 might be the D (7 bases). This TCR derives from a woman between 45 and 65 years old with glioma. The material was PBMCs, obtained from a glioma patient treated with radiotherapy, temozolomide or both. The CDR3 DNA follows: TGTGCTAGCAGCTCCGGGGGGCACACCGGGGAGCTGTTTTTT. This sequence encodes CASSSGGHTGELFF.